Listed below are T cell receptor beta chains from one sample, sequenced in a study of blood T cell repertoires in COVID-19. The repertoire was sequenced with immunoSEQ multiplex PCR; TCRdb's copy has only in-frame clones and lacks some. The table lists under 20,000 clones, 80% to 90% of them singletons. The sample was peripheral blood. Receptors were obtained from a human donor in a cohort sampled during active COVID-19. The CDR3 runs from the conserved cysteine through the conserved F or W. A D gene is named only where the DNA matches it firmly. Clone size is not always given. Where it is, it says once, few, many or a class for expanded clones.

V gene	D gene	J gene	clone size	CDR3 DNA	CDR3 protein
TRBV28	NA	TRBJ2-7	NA	TGTGCCAGCAGCCCGAGACAGCTAGGTAGAGACGAGCAGTACTTC	CASSPRQLGRDEQYF
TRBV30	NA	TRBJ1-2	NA	TGTGCCTGGAGACTGACAGGCAACTATGGCTACACCTTC	CAWRLTGNYGYTF
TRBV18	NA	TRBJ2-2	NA	TGTGCCAGCTCACCACCGCGGTTCTCCAGCCAAAACACCGGGGAGCTGTTTTTT	CASSPPRFSSQNTGELFF
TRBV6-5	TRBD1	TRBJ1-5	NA	TGTGCCAGCAGAGGGACAGGGATACTGGCCCAGCATTTT	CASRGTGILAQHF
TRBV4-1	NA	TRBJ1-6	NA	TGCGCCAGCAGCCAGATAGAGAATTCACCCCTCCACTTT	CASSQIENSPLHF
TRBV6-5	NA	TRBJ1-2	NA	TGTGCCAGCACCCCCTCCCCCCAGGGCGCCTATGGCTACACCTTC	CASTPSPQGAYGYTF
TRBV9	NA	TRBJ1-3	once	TGTGCCAGCAGCGTAGGCGGACACTCTGGAAACACCATATATTTT	CASSVGGHSGNTIYF
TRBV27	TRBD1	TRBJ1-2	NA	TGTGCCAGCAGTCATTTTGGTGCCAGGGGGCTCGGCTATGGCTACACTTTC	CASSHFGARGLGYGYTF
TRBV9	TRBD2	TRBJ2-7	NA	TGTGCCAGCAGCGTAGATACTAGCGGGAGGCCCTACGAGCAGTACTTC	CASSVDTSGRPYEQYF
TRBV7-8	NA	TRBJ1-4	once	TGTGCCAGCAGCTTATCACAGTTTAATGAAAAACTGTTTTTT	CASSLSQFNEKLFF
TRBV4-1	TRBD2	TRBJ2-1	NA	TGCGCCAGCAGCCAAGATTGGGCGGGACTAGCGGGTAACAATGAGCAGTTCTTC	CASSQDWAGLAGNNEQFF
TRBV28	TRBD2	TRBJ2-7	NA	TGTGCCAGCACCTCAAATGCGGGAGGGGACCTCTACGAGCAGTACTTC	CASTSNAGGDLYEQYF
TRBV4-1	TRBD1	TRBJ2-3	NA	TGCGCCAGCAGCCAGGGGACAGGGCCTGCAGATACGCAGTATTTT	CASSQGTGPADTQYF
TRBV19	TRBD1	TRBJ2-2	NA	TGTGCCAGTAGTGGGGGCAGGGGGCGTACCGGGGAGCTGTTTTTT	CASSGGRGRTGELFF
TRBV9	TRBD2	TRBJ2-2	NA	TGTGCCAGCAGCGGCCGTCCTAGCGGGAGATCCGCCGGGGAGCTGTTTTTT	CASSGRPSGRSAGELFF